The 21 T cell receptor beta chains below all came from one sample that was sequenced in a study of cytomegalovirus exposure and HLA in healthy donors. PCR involved 60 Vbeta and 13 Jbeta primers. Assay: immunoSEQ multiplex PCR; the TCRdb copy retains only in-frame clones and omits some. The repertoire holds about 69,000 clones, with approximately 70% as singletons. Sequenced sample: PBMCs. These receptors came from a male donor in good health and CMV-seropositive.

This chain uses TRBV2 with TRBJ1-1; 8 bases agree with TRBD1. V gave up 1 base and J gave up 10 bases; unmatched junction bases: 17. CDR3 length: 17 amino acids. Germline V gene lookup returns CDR1 SNHLY and CDR2 FYNNEI. The CDR3 spells CASSEVRGTYRGDGAFF. DNA of the CDR3: TGTGCCAGCAGTGAAGTCAGGGGAACCTACAGGGGGGACGGAGCTTTCTTT.

This clone showed up just a few times. In the same sample, other DNA sequences code for this CDR3. This chain joins TRBV10-1 and TRBJ1-6, with 7 bases fitting TRBD1. The CDR3 covers 14 residues. Trimming at V came to 6 bases and at J to 10 bases, leaving 9 bases not matched to a gene. Germline V CDR1 and CDR2: WNHNN, SYGVQD (reference sequence). Here the CDR3 DNA reads TGCGCCAGCAGAAGACAGGGAAAAGGATCACCCCTCCACTTT. Protein product: CASRRQGKGSPLHF.

The sample holds a few counts of this clone. The J gene is TRBJ1-5, the V gene TRBV6-5; D is perhaps TRBD1 (6 bases). The CDR3 length is 14 residues. Trimming took 6 bases from V and 4 from J, leaving 13 bases between them. Germline loops: CDR1 MNHEY, CDR2 SVGAGI. CDR3 region: CASSAPGENQPQHF. The DNA for the CDR3 is TGTGCCAGCAGCGCCCCAGGGGAGAATCAGCCCCAGCATTTT.

In this sample, this clone turned up once. The chain is built from TRBV10-2 and TRBJ2-1; 10 bases fit TRBD1. CDR1 and CDR2 (germline): WSHSY, SAAADI. J gave up 7 bases and V 2 bases, and 11 bases lay outside the gene matches. CDR3 length: 17 amino acids. This CDR3 is CASSERDRGSGTNEQFF. The CDR3 bases are TGCGCCAGCAGTGAGAGGGACAGGGGCAGTGGGACTAATGAGCAGTTCTTC.

V gene TRBV27 combines with J gene TRBJ2-7, with 8 bases aligning to TRBD1. Germline V gives CDR1 MNHEY, CDR2 SMNVEV (reference sequence). CDR3 size: 14 residues. J was trimmed by 4 bases and V by 3 bases; bases with no gene match: 5. The chain's CDR3 is CASSFDRGMYEQYF. In DNA form, the CDR3 reads TGTGCCAGCAGTTTTGACAGGGGCATGTACGAGCAGTACTTC.

The DNA for the CDR3 is TGTGCCAGCAGGGAGACAGGGTTATACGAGCAGTACTTC. Translation: CASRETGLYEQYF. The rearrangement links TRBV2 to TRBJ2-7; 7 bases line up with TRBD1. Germline V gene sequence: CDR1 SNHLY, CDR2 FYNNEI. This CDR3 has 13 amino acids. V dropped 6 bases and J dropped 4; count of bases not matched to a gene: 6.

The genes are TRBV7-2 and TRBJ1-4; tentative D call: TRBD1 (5 bases). The V gene lost 5 bases and the J gene lost 3 bases, with 13 bases spanning the gap. Germline CDR1 is SGHTA and CDR2 is FQGNSA. The CDR3 length is 15 residues. The CDR3 loop is CASSPGFMSNEKLFF. The CDR3 DNA reads as TGTGCCAGCAGCCCAGGGTTTATGTCTAATGAAAAACTGTTTTTT.

The chain couples TRBV7-7 to TRBJ2-7; a possible D gene is TRBD1 (6 bases). Trimming removed 5 bases at V and 2 bases at J, with 16 bases between. This CDR3 comprises 15 residues. Germline lookup yields CDR1 SSHAT and CDR2 FNYEAQ (reference sequence). The CDR3 DNA follows: TGTGCCAGCAGCCCATCCTTGGGGGCCACCTACGAGCAGTACTTC. Translation gives CASSPSLGATYEQYF. The entire variable domain, with the rest obtained from reference TRBV7-7 and TRBJ2-7, is as follows: GAGVSQSPRYKVTKRGQDVTLRCDPISSHATLYWYQQALGQGPEFLTYFNYEAQPDKSGLPSDRFSAERPEGSISTLTIQRTEQRDSAMYRCASSPSLGATYEQYFGPGTRLTVT.

The J gene is TRBJ2-1, the V gene TRBV6-1; D gene unclear. Germline V CDR1 and CDR2: MNHNS, SASEGT. V lost 7 bases, J lost 5 bases, and 9 bases lay in between. This CDR3 contains 12 residues. CDR3 bases: TGTGCCAGCAAACACAGTAACAATGAGCAGTTCTTC. Protein sequence: CASKHSNNEQFF.

This rearrangement joins TRBV2 to TRBJ1-6; 7 bases are a match to TRBD1. The CDR3 spans 17 residues. V lost 4 bases and J lost 0; bases outside the gene matches: 6. Germline V lookup: CDR1 SNHLY, CDR2 FYNNEI. CDR3 DNA sequence: TGTGCCAGCAGTGGACAGGGAACCAGCTCCTATAATTCACCCCTCCACTTT. Its translation: CASSGQGTSSYNSPLHF.

The V and J genes are TRBV2 and TRBJ2-5; D is perhaps TRBD2 (6 bases). V was cut by 4 bases and J by 0 bases, with 12 bases left in between. Germline loops: CDR1 SNHLY, CDR2 FYNNEI. CDR3 size: 15 residues. This chain's CDR3 is CASSVSSGYQETQYF. In DNA form, the CDR3 reads TGTGCCAGCAGTGTGAGTAGCGGCTACCAAGAGACCCAGTACTTC.

The J gene is TRBJ1-1, the V gene TRBV11-3; 9 bases are a match to TRBD1. This CDR3 is 18 amino acids long. V was clipped by 2 bases and J by 3 bases; unmatched bases: 13. The V gene's germline CDR1 is SGHNT and CDR2 YENEEA. The CDR3 is CASSLLLGQGQRDTEAFF. In nucleotides, the CDR3 is TGTGCCAGCAGCTTACTTTTGGGACAGGGACAAAGGGACACTGAAGCTTTCTTT.

The gene calls are TRBV2 and TRBJ2-1, with TRBD1 matching 7 bases. J gave up 3 bases and V 4 bases, and 0 bases lay outside the gene matches. CDR3 length: 13 residues. Germline V gene sequence: CDR1 SNHLY, CDR2 FYNNEI. As DNA, the CDR3 is TGTGCCAGCAGTGGGGACAGCTACAATGAGCAGTTCTTC. Protein sequence: CASSGDSYNEQFF.

The chain has TRBV5-5 and TRBJ1-1; 8 nucleotides align to TRBD1. V was clipped by 3 bases and J by 1 base; unmatched bases: 5. The CDR3 totals 15 residues. Germline CDR1 reads SGHKS; CDR2 reads YYEKEE (reference sequence). CDR3 residues: CASSYQGASNTEAFF. DNA for the CDR3: TGTGCCAGCAGCTACCAGGGGGCGTCGAACACTGAAGCTTTCTTT.

This chain links TRBV15 with TRBJ2-7, with 8 positions matching TRBD1. V gave up 2 bases and J gave up 7 bases; unmatched junction bases: 4. This CDR3 is 13 amino acids long. Germline V gives CDR1 LNHNV, CDR2 YYDKDF (reference sequence). The CDR3 sequence: CATSRQGAGEQYF. CDR3 sequence (DNA): TGTGCCACCAGCAGACAGGGGGCGGGGGAGCAGTACTTC.

J is TRBJ2-3 and V is TRBV9, with 7 bases that match TRBD1. CDR1 SGDLS and CDR2 YYNGEE come from the germline V gene. V trimming: 0 bases; J trimming: 6 bases; junction bases outside the gene matches: 10. The CDR3 spans 16 residues. CDR3 sequence (DNA): TGTGCCAGCAGCGTAGCTTTGAAGGGACAGAGGGATACGCAGTATTTT. Its protein is CASSVALKGQRDTQYF.

This rearrangement joins TRBV4-3 to TRBJ2-1; no definite D call. Trimming removed 1 base from V and 2 bases from J, with 9 bases in between. The CDR3 has 15 amino acids. Germline CDR1 LGHNA, CDR2 YSLEER. CDR3 in DNA: TGCGCCAGCAGCCAAGGGCGGTCCCCCTACAATGAGCAGTTCTTC. This translates into CASSQGRSPYNEQFF.

The chain uses TRBV7-6 and TRBJ2-5, with 14 bases identical to TRBD2. Germline V gene data show CDR1 as SGHVS and CDR2 as FNYEAQ. Trimming cost V 5 bases and J 5 bases; bases outside gene matches: 4. The CDR3 sequence is 15 residues long. The CDR3 is CASSMGLAGAETQYF. As DNA, the CDR3 is TGTGCCAGCAGCATGGGACTAGCGGGGGCGGAGACCCAGTACTTC.

The chain employs TRBV28 and TRBJ2-3; 10 bases are shared with TRBD1. V lost 5 bases to trimming and J lost 2 bases; unmatched junction nucleotides: 10. The CDR3 consists of 17 residues. Germline CDR1 MDHEN, CDR2 SYDVKM. The chain's CDR3 is CASSPSGTGASTDTQYF. As DNA, the CDR3 is TGTGCCAGCAGTCCTTCGGGGACAGGGGCCTCCACAGATACGCAGTATTTT.

The rearrangement links TRBV7-9 to TRBJ2-2; D possibly corresponds to TRBD2 (6 bases). Trimming removed 4 bases at V and 1 base at J, with 13 bases between. Germline CDR1 and CDR2: SEHNR and FQNEAQ (reference sequence). The CDR3 is made up of 16 amino acids. The CDR3 region is CASSSGDFKNTGELFF. In nucleotides, the CDR3 is TGTGCCAGCAGCTCCGGGGACTTCAAGAACACCGGGGAGCTGTTTTTT. Drawing the rest from reference TRBV7-9 and TRBJ2-2, the complete variable domain is DTGVSQNPRHKITKRGQNVTFRCDPISEHNRLYWYRQTLGQGPEFLTYFQNEAQLEKSRLLSDRFSAERPKGSFSTLEIQRTEQGDSAMYLCASSSGDFKNTGELFFGEGSRLTVL.

V is TRBV7-3 and J is TRBJ2-2, with D possibly matching TRBD1 (6 bases). CDR1 is SGHTA, CDR2 FQGTGA, per germline. The V and J ends lost 9 bases and 5 bases respectively, with 16 bases between them. CDR3 length: 14 amino acids. DNA for the CDR3: TGTGCCAGTTCGACAGGCGAGGGTACCGGGGAGCTGTTTTTT. Translating gives CASSTGEGTGELFF.